Listed here are 27 T cell receptor beta chains from one sample, sequenced in a study of T cells in Graves' hyperthyroidism and ophthalmopathy (dated by TCRdb to about 2019). The library was obtained by multiplex PCR. The data were produced on an Illumina HiSeq 2000. The TCR beta CDR3 regions were amplified from RNA transcripts. A first-round RT-PCR of the TCR CDR3 used the HTBI primer set with the Qiagen OneStep RT-PCR kit. TCRdb reworked the public reads: Q25 trimming with fastp, MiXCR clone assembly, productive beta chains retained. All rows with the same CDR3 protein become a single entry with the most common DNA and genes. The sample table records some 150,000 distinct CDR3 sequences; 22% of these occur just once. The ten largest clones capture more than 65% of the sample. The material sequenced was blood. These receptor sequences come from a woman aged 45-65 years with Graves' hyperthyroidism that later progressed to Graves' ophthalmopathy.

This sequence joins TRBV27 and TRBJ2-3; possibly TRBD2 for D (6 bases). Germline V lookup: CDR1 MNHEY, CDR2 SMNVEV (reference sequence). The CDR3 extends over 12 amino acids. V was pared by 5 bases and J by 11 bases, with 14 bases between. CDR3 bases: TGTGCCAGCAGTCCCCGGCCCGGGGGGCAGTATTTT. Amino acid sequence: CASSPRPGGQYF.

The rearrangement joins TRBV28 to TRBJ2-1; no firm D call. The germline V gene encodes CDR1 MDHEN and CDR2 SYDVKM. V lost 3 bases and J 7 bases, leaving 16 bases between the germline ends. The CDR3 runs 15 residues. The CDR3 reads CASSFSPLPANEQFF. CDR3 DNA sequence: TGTGCCAGCAGTTTTTCCCCTCTTCCTGCGAATGAGCAGTTCTTC.

The V gene is TRBV6-5, the J gene TRBJ2-5; 9 nucleotides line up with TRBD2. Trimming took 0 bases from V and 3 from J; bases not matched to a gene: 8. This CDR3 comprises 17 residues. Germline loops: CDR1 MNHEY, CDR2 SVGAGI. As DNA, the CDR3 is TGTGCCAGCAGTTACTCGGGGGGGGCGGGAGGGGAAGAGACCCAGTACTTC. This translates into CASSYSGGAGGEETQYF.

This clonotype was seen ten or more times. V and J are TRBV3-1 and TRBJ2-1; 8 nucleotides agree with TRBD2. The J segment lost 2 bases and the V segment lost 0 bases, leaving 9 bases of the junction unmatched. The CDR3 is made up of 18 amino acids. CDR1 is LGHDT, CDR2 YNNKEL, per germline (reference sequence). The CDR3 loop is CASSQDSPSGLTYNEQFF. CDR3 coding DNA: TGTGCCAGCAGCCAAGATTCGCCTAGCGGGCTCACCTACAATGAGCAGTTCTTC.

This clonotype appeared a few times. The chain has TRBV28 and TRBJ2-7, with TRBD2 as a possible D gene (6 bases). The CDR3 extends over 12 amino acids. Between the trimmed V and J ends, which lost 6 bases and 6 bases, there was a span of 12 bases. Germline V CDR1 and CDR2: MDHEN, SYDVKM. The CDR3 protein is CASSLGLSEQYF. CDR3 nucleotide sequence: TGTGCCAGCAGCCTAGGACTAAGCGAGCAGTACTTC.

V usage is TRBV18 and J usage is TRBJ2-2; tentatively, D is TRBD1 (6 bases). Germline V CDR1 and CDR2: KGHSH, LQKENI. V was shortened by 3 bases and J by 3 bases, with 14 bases between the two germline ends. The CDR3 loop spans 16 amino acids. CDR3 protein: CASSPGERTDTGELFF. CDR3 nucleotide sequence: TGTGCCAGCTCACCGGGGGAGAGGACAGACACCGGGGAGCTGTTTTTT.

The chain recombines TRBV3-1 with TRBJ1-5; 7 bases align to TRBD1. With V trimmed by 4 bases and J by 5 bases, 8 bases remained unmatched. The CDR3 contains 15 residues. CDR1 and CDR2 from the germline V gene are LGHDT and YNNKEL (reference sequence). The CDR3 DNA reads as TGTGCCAGCAGCCGCGCAGGGGGTATCGATCAGCCCCAGCATTTT. This gives the protein CASSRAGGIDQPQHF.

The V and J genes are TRBV5-1 and TRBJ2-5; D is ambiguous. Trimming removed 0 bases from V and 2 bases from J, with 8 bases in between. Germline CDR1 and CDR2: SGHRS and YFSETQ. CDR3 length: 14 residues. The CDR3 nucleotides are TGCGCCAGCAGCTTGGATTTGCAGCAAGAGACCCAGTACTTC. Amino acid sequence: CASSLDLQQETQYF.

This clonotype was counted at least ten times. V usage is TRBV20-1 and J usage is TRBJ2-5, with D hard to call. Trimming took 4 bases from V and 2 from J, leaving 5 bases between them. Germline assignment: CDR1 DFQATT and CDR2 SNEGSKA (reference sequence). This CDR3 has 11 amino acids. Written as DNA, the CDR3 is TGCAGTGCTAACCTACAAGAGACCCAGTACTTC. The encoded protein is CSANLQETQYF.

There are many counts of this clonotype. J is TRBJ2-7 and V is TRBV5-1, with D possibly matching TRBD2 (5 bases). Germline V gene sequence: CDR1 SGHRS, CDR2 YFSETQ. The V end was cut by 0 bases, the J end by 3 bases, with 7 bases between. The CDR3 loop spans 13 amino acids. The CDR3 nucleotides are TGCGCCAGCAGCTTGGACGGGGACTACGAGCAGTACTTC. This codes for CASSLDGDYEQYF.

CDR3 nucleotides: TGCAGTGCTAGAGATGATTGGGTTGGACATAACTATTCACCCCTCCACTTT. Its translation is CSARDDWVGHNYSPLHF. The rearrangement uses TRBV20-1 and TRBJ1-6, with a weak D call TRBD1 (5 bases). Per germline, CDR1 DFQATT and CDR2 SNEGSKA (reference sequence). The ends were cut back, 0 bases at V and 8 bases at J, with 20 bases in the middle. The CDR3 extends over 17 amino acids.

This chain joins TRBV28 and TRBJ2-2; TRBD1 matches 7 bases. The CDR3 has 15 amino acids. V shed 0 bases and J 5 bases; nucleotides not matched to a gene: 3. Per the germline V gene, CDR1 is MDHEN and CDR2 is SYDVKM. The CDR3 loop is CASSLWGQQTGELFF. CDR3 in DNA: TGTGCCAGCAGTTTATGGGGACAGCAAACCGGGGAGCTGTTTTTT.

This clonotype was seen many times. The chain combines TRBV10-3 with TRBJ1-4; D is uncertain. Trimming took 3 bases from V and 10 from J, leaving 9 bases between them. CDR1 is ENHRY and CDR2 is SYGVKD in the germline V gene. The CDR3 contains 12 residues. CDR3 coding DNA: TGTGCCATCAGTGACGTGGGTGGAAAACTGTTTTTT. This translates into CAISDVGGKLFF.

The rearrangement uses TRBV5-1 and TRBJ2-1; TRBD2 aligns across 9 bases. Germline loops: CDR1 SGHRS, CDR2 YFSETQ. CDR3 size: 17 residues. Trimming at V came to 3 bases and at J to 9 bases, leaving 16 bases not matched to a gene. The CDR3 nucleotides are TGCGCCAGCAGCTCAGGGGCGGGAGGGGAGTACAAGCCTGAGCAGTTCTTC. Translated: CASSSGAGGEYKPEQFF.

This clonotype occurred many times. V and J are TRBV27 and TRBJ2-2; 7 bases are a match to TRBD2. Unmatched junction bases numbered 8, after V lost 4 bases and J lost 9 bases. The CDR3 spans 14 residues. CDR1 and CDR2 (germline): MNHEY, SMNVEV (reference sequence). In nucleotides, the CDR3 is TGTGCCAGCAGTTCTCGGGACTATGCCCGGGAGCTGTTTTTT. Protein sequence: CASSSRDYARELFF.

This clonotype was seen ten or more times. The gene calls are TRBV20-1 and TRBJ2-1; no firm D call. The V gene's germline CDR1 is DFQATT and CDR2 SNEGSKA (reference sequence). Trimming cost V 5 bases and J 9 bases, with 14 bases left between them. This CDR3 is built from 12 residues. The CDR3 reads CSAPRKAIEQFF. The CDR3 bases are TGCAGTGCTCCGCGCAAGGCCATTGAGCAGTTCTTC.

The genes are TRBV29-1 and TRBJ1-1; D gene unclear. The germline V gene has CDR1 SQVTM and CDR2 ANQGSEA. V lost 7 bases to trimming and J lost 2 bases, with 11 bases between them. The CDR3 covers 12 residues. The CDR3 loop reads CSAYQVNTEAFF. The CDR3 DNA sequence: TGCAGCGCTTACCAGGTTAACACTGAAGCTTTCTTT. The full variable domain, in which reference TRBV29-1 and TRBJ1-1 provide the parts outside the CDR3, is SAVISQKPSRDICQRGTSLTIQCQVDSQVTMMFWYRQQPGQSLTLIATANQGSEATYESGFVIDKFPISRPNLTFSTLTVSNMSPEDSSIYLCSAYQVNTEAFFGQGTRLTVV.

There are many counts of this clonotype. V gene TRBV18 combines with J gene TRBJ2-7; 10 positions agree with TRBD2. The V gene end was trimmed by 3 bases and the J gene end by 4 bases; junction bases not matched to a gene: 6. The CDR3 is made up of 15 amino acids. Germline loops: CDR1 KGHSH, CDR2 LQKENI. CDR3 coding DNA: TGTGCCAGCTCACCTCGGCGGACTAGCGGATACGAGCAGTACTTC. Its translation is CASSPRRTSGYEQYF.

This clonotype has at least ten counts. This chain joins TRBV7-2 and TRBJ2-7; 7 bases align to TRBD1. Germline lookup yields CDR1 SGHTA and CDR2 FQGNSA. This CDR3 has 15 amino acids. J gave up 4 bases and V 5 bases, and 11 bases lay outside the gene matches. This CDR3 is CASSLTRQGTYEQYF. In DNA, the CDR3 is TGTGCCAGCAGCCTTACCCGACAGGGTACTTACGAGCAGTACTTC.

This clonotype has at least ten counts. The chain joins TRBV5-1 to TRBJ2-1, with 8 bases identical to TRBD1. Per germline, CDR1 SGHRS and CDR2 YFSETQ. The trim removed 5 bases at V and 5 bases at J, leaving 9 bases unmatched. The CDR3 spans 15 residues. This CDR3 reads CASRVAQGANNEQFF. CDR3 bases: TGCGCCAGCAGAGTAGCGCAGGGGGCCAACAATGAGCAGTTCTTC. The full variable domain, completed using reference TRBV5-1 and TRBJ2-1, is KAGVTQTPRYLIKTRGQQVTLSCSPISGHRSVSWYQQTPGQGLQFLFEYFSETQRNKGNFPGRFSGRQFSNSRSEMNVSTLELGDSALYLCASRVAQGANNEQFFGPGTRLTVL.

In this sample, this clonotype turned up many times. V usage is TRBV18 and J usage is TRBJ2-1, with 12 bases identical to TRBD2. After removal of 2 bases from V and 2 bases from J, the junction contained 10 bases not matched to a gene. This CDR3 is built from 19 residues. Germline assignment: CDR1 KGHSH and CDR2 LQKENI. CDR3 residues: CASSPRIALAGGTYNEQFF. CDR3 DNA sequence: TGTGCCAGCTCACCAAGGATCGCGCTAGCGGGAGGGACCTACAATGAGCAGTTCTTC.

This clonotype came up many times. This chain uses TRBV28 with TRBJ1-5, with D possibly TRBD1 on 6 matching bases. V lost 4 bases and J lost 7, with 20 bases in between. Germline CDR1 reads MDHEN; CDR2 reads SYDVKM. The CDR3 length is 16 residues. The CDR3 here is CASSSPGDRAGQPQHF. CDR3 DNA: TGTGCCAGCAGTTCCCCAGGGGATAGGGCGGGCCAGCCCCAGCATTTT.

Turning to this clonotype: Its ends do not fully match the called genes, so a read error is possible. This rearrangement joins TRBV5-8 to TRBJ2-1, with D possibly matching TRBD2 (6 bases). The CDR3 length is 15 residues. The germline gives CDR1 SGHTS, CDR2 YDEGEE. The CDR3 is CAGSTYIGGYNEQFF. The DNA of the CDR3 is TGTGCCGGCAGCACTTACATCGGGGGCTACAATGAGCAGTTCTTC. The whole variable domain, filled in from reference TRBV5-8 and TRBJ2-1, reads EAGVTQSPTHLIKTRGQQATLRCSPISGHTSVYWYQQALGLGLQFLLWYDEGEERNRGNFPPRFSGRQFPNYSSELNVNALELEDSALYLCAGSTYIGGYNEQFFGPGTRLTVL.

This clonotype was observed many times. DNA for the CDR3: TGTGCCAGCAGTTACTTTGGCGGGCCCGGACGGAACACTGAAGCTTTCTTT. It yields the protein CASSYFGGPGRNTEAFF. The chain employs TRBV6-6 and TRBJ1-1; no reliable D call. V lost 1 base to trimming and J lost 1 base, with 16 bases between them. The CDR3 loop spans 17 amino acids. CDR1 is MNHNY and CDR2 is SVGAGI in the germline V gene (reference sequence).

The chain has TRBV19 and TRBJ1-5; weak D call: TRBD1 (5 bases). V was clipped by 7 bases and J by 4 bases, with 14 bases between them. CDR1 is LNHDA and CDR2 is SQIVND in the germline V gene (reference sequence). CDR3 length equals 14 residues. The CDR3 DNA reads as TGTGCCAGTAAGACTCTACAGGAGAATCAGCCCCAGCATTTT. Residues: CASKTLQENQPQHF.

In this sample, this clonotype turned up many times. The chain has TRBV5-1 and TRBJ2-6; possibly TRBD1 for D (6 bases). In germline, CDR1 is SGHRS, CDR2 YFSETQ. CDR3 size: 14 residues. V was pared by 3 bases and J by 2 bases, with 6 bases between. The CDR3 DNA reads as TGCGCCAGCAGCTACAGGGCTGGGGCCAACGTCCTGACTTTC. Residues: CASSYRAGANVLTF.

This chain links TRBV11-2 with TRBJ1-5; the match to TRBD1 covers 10 bases. This CDR3 comprises 16 residues. The germline gives CDR1 SGHAT, CDR2 FQNNGV. J gave up 5 bases and V 3 bases, and 7 bases lay outside the gene matches. The CDR3 nucleotides are TGTGCCAGCAGCTTTTTTCCCGGGACAGGGGATCAGCCCCAGCATTTT. Amino acids: CASSFFPGTGDQPQHF.